The next 20 T cell receptor beta chains were all read from a single sample in a study of T cell repertoires in cytomegalovirus infection. TCRdb passed the reads through MiXCR, listing each CDR3 protein once. This table holds about 190,000 distinct CDR3 sequences, 28% found once. The sequenced material came from PBMCs. All receptors derive from a human donor in good health (CMV status not recorded). Some clones in this sample may be carry-over from other donors' samples.

This clonotype was counted a few times. The V gene is TRBV5-1, the J gene TRBJ2-5; D is unclear. V was clipped by 3 bases and J by 5 bases, with 11 bases between them. This CDR3 spans 13 amino acids. Germline CDR1 and CDR2: SGHRS and YFSETQ. The CDR3: CASSYGPRETQYF. The CDR3 DNA is TGCGCCAGCAGCTACGGGCCTAGGGAGACCCAGTACTTC.

This clonotype was observed at least ten times. This chain joins TRBV29-1 and TRBJ1-2; TRBD1 matches 10 bases. This CDR3 comprises 13 residues. V lost 7 bases, J lost 6 bases, and 8 bases stayed unmatched. Per germline, CDR1 SQVTM and CDR2 ANQGSEA. The CDR3 DNA reads as TGCAGCGCCTGGGGACAGGGGAGTGATGGCTACACCTTC. It specifies CSAWGQGSDGYTF.

This clonotype was recorded a few times. This chain uses TRBV7-4 with TRBJ2-5; no clear D. There are 15 residues in the CDR3. Between the trimmed V and J ends, which lost 1 base and 5 bases, there was a span of 14 bases. Germline V gives CDR1 SGHVT, CDR2 SQSDAQ. As DNA, the CDR3 is TGTGCCAGCAGCTTAGAGTCGGTGAGGAGCGAGACCCAGTACTTC. Translated, it gives CASSLESVRSETQYF.

This clonotype was observed a handful of times. The chain recombines TRBV5-1 with TRBJ2-7; TRBD2 might be the D (5 bases). CDR3 length equals 14 residues. The germline V and J ends were trimmed by 5 bases and 3 bases, with 15 bases remaining between them. Germline loops: CDR1 SGHRS, CDR2 YFSETQ. CDR3 nucleotides: TGCGCCAGCAGGTCCGGGGTTTGGGTCTACGAGCAGTACTTC. Its protein product is CASRSGVWVYEQYF.

V and J are TRBV6-1 and TRBJ2-5; 13 bases fit TRBD2. CDR3 length equals 15 residues. Germline V CDR1 and CDR2: MNHNS, SASEGT. Trimming at V came to 9 bases and at J to 1 base, leaving 5 bases not matched to a gene. This CDR3 reads CASGGLAGLQETQYF. CDR3 nucleotides: TGTGCCAGTGGGGGACTAGCGGGGCTCCAAGAGACCCAGTACTTC.

The V call is TRBV7-3, the J call TRBJ2-4; TRBD1 might be the D (6 bases). Trimming took off 5 bases at V and 6 bases at J, with 23 bases between the two ends. The length of the CDR3 is 17 residues. CDR1 SGHTA and CDR2 FQGTGA come from the germline V gene. In nucleotides, the CDR3 is TGTGCCAGCAGCCAAAATGCTGCCCCCAGGGGCTTAAACATTCAGTACTTC. It codes for CASSQNAAPRGLNIQYF.

This chain links TRBV7-2 with TRBJ1-2; D gene uncertain. Trimming took 5 bases from V and 10 from J, leaving 14 bases between them. CDR1 and CDR2 from the germline V gene are SGHTA and FQGNSA. The CDR3 totals 12 residues. The CDR3 here is CASSPPREYYTF. CDR3 DNA: TGTGCCAGCAGCCCTCCCCGCGAGTACTACACCTTC.

The rearrangement uses TRBV6-6 and TRBJ2-1; the match to TRBD1 covers 8 bases. With 2 bases clipped from V and 11 bases from J, the junction kept 8 bases outside the gene matches. Per germline, CDR1 MNHNY and CDR2 SVGAGI (reference sequence). CDR3 length: 14 residues. CDR3 DNA sequence: TGTGCCAGCAGTTACGCCGAGTGGACAGGGAAGCAGTTCTTC. Translated: CASSYAEWTGKQFF.

V and J are TRBV27 and TRBJ2-7; 9 bases agree with TRBD1. J was trimmed by 1 base and V by 4 bases; bases with no gene match: 5. Germline V lookup: CDR1 MNHEY, CDR2 SMNVEV (reference sequence). The CDR3 is made up of 15 amino acids. In DNA, the CDR3 is TGTGCCAGCAGTTCGGGACAGGGCCTGTCCTACGAGCAGTACTTC. Protein: CASSSGQGLSYEQYF.

The chain carries TRBV29-1 and TRBJ2-2; no definite D call. The CDR3 runs 14 residues. Trimming shortened V by 6 bases and J by 3 bases, and 14 bases separated the two germline ends. Germline CDR1 is SQVTM and CDR2 is ANQGSEA. The CDR3: CSVGRIRDTGELFF. Here the CDR3 DNA reads TGCAGCGTCGGACGAATACGGGACACCGGGGAGCTGTTTTTT.

Worth noting for this clonotype: The conserved phenylalanine or tryptophan is not found at the CDR3 terminus, so this likely reflects a read error. CDR3 loop: CAKRRDTEAFS. CDR3 sequence (DNA): TGTGCCAAGAGACGTGATACTGAAGCTTTCTCT. The V gene is TRBV6-2 or TRBV6-3, the J gene TRBJ1-1; D gene uncertain. The V gene lost 10 bases and the J gene lost 5 bases, with 11 bases spanning the gap. This CDR3 is 11 amino acids long. Germline values: CDR1 MNHEY, CDR2 SVGEGT.

This clonotype has more than one count but fewer than ten. J is TRBJ1-3 and V is TRBV11-3; maybe TRBD1 (6 bases). CDR1 is SGHNT and CDR2 is YENEEA in the germline V gene. V lost 5 bases and J lost 0, with 14 bases in between. The CDR3 is made up of 16 amino acids. CDR3 loop: CASSAGGPVSGNTIYF. The CDR3 nucleotides are TGTGCCAGCAGCGCGGGGGGGCCTGTCTCTGGAAACACCATATATTTT.

The CDR3 protein is CSASNWGSPSSYNEQFF. CDR3 sequence (DNA): TGCAGTGCTAGCAATTGGGGGTCCCCGAGCTCCTACAATGAGCAGTTCTTC. The chain carries TRBV20-1 and TRBJ2-1; D tentatively fits TRBD1 or TRBD2 (5 bases each). This CDR3 region has 17 residues. Between the trimmed V and J ends, which lost 3 bases and 0 bases, there was a span of 18 bases. Germline lookup yields CDR1 DFQATT and CDR2 SNEGSKA (reference sequence).

In this sample, this clonotype turned up a few times. This chain links TRBV29-1 with TRBJ1-2, with no clear D. This CDR3 has 10 residues. The germline gives CDR1 SQVTM, CDR2 ANQGSEA. Trimming shortened V by 4 bases and J by 8 bases, and 8 bases separated the two germline ends. CDR3 coding DNA: TGCAGCGTTGGCCTTGACGGCTACACCTTC. It yields the protein CSVGLDGYTF.

There are a few counts of this clonotype. The rearrangement joins TRBV10-3 to TRBJ1-5; D remains unclear. The CDR3 sequence is 12 residues long. Trimming left V 3 bases short and J 0 bases short, with 0 bases between. Germline V CDR1 and CDR2: ENHRY, SYGVKD. The CDR3 loop reads CAISDSNQPQHF. CDR3 nucleotides: TGTGCCATCAGTGATAGCAATCAGCCCCAGCATTTT.

J is TRBJ1-2 and V is TRBV7-2; no clear D. This CDR3 is built from 15 residues. CDR1 and CDR2 (germline): SGHTA, FQGNSA. Deletions cut 6 bases from V and 4 bases from J, with 18 bases between. The CDR3 sequence: CASRGLEESRYGYTF. The DNA of the CDR3 is TGTGCCAGCAGAGGGCTCGAGGAGTCGCGCTATGGCTACACCTTC. Using reference TRBV7-2 and TRBJ1-2 for the parts outside the CDR3, the full variable domain is GAGVSQSPSNKVTEKGKDVELRCDPISGHTALYWYRQSLGQGLEFLIYFQGNSAPDKSGLPSDRFSAERTGGSVSTLTIQRTQQEDSAVYLCASRGLEESRYGYTFGSGTRLTVV.

As for this clonotype: A much bigger clone sits one base away, suggesting this may be a read error. The chain links TRBV7-2 to TRBJ2-3, with D tentatively TRBD2 (5 bases). CDR1 SGHTA and CDR2 FQGNSA come from the germline V gene. CDR3 length: 13 amino acids. The CDR3 is CATSLASTDTQYF. As DNA, the CDR3 is TGTGCCACCAGCTTAGCGAGCACAGATACGCAGTATTTT. Full variable domain (outside the CDR3, taken from reference TRBV7-2 and TRBJ2-3): GAGVSQSPSNKVTEKGKDVELRCDPISGHTALYWYRQSLGQGLEFLIYFQGNSAPDKSGLPSDRFSAERTGGSVSTLTIQRTQQEDSAVYLCATSLASTDTQYFGPGTRLTVL.

This clonotype showed up just a few times. This rearrangement joins TRBV20-1 to TRBJ1-6; TRBD1 might be the D (5 bases). The germline CDR1 and CDR2 sequences are DFQATT and SNEGSKA (reference sequence). The ends were cut back, 8 bases at V and 4 bases at J, with 12 bases in the middle. The CDR3 extends over 13 amino acids. CDR3 DNA: TGCAGTATTATGGGGGATTATAATTCACCCCTCCACTTT. This encodes CSIMGDYNSPLHF.

The rearrangement links TRBV14 to TRBJ1-2, with TRBD1 matching 9 bases. The CDR3 spans 14 residues. CDR1 is SGHDN, CDR2 FVKESK, per germline. After removal of 3 bases from V and 8 bases from J, the junction contained 7 bases not matched to a gene. In nucleotides, the CDR3 is TGTGCCAGCAGCCATCGGGACAGGGTACAAGGCTACACCTTC. Translating gives CASSHRDRVQGYTF.

This clonotype was observed many times. The rearrangement uses TRBV7-6 and TRBJ2-7, with D perhaps TRBD1 (5 bases). V gave up 6 bases and J gave up 3 bases, with 9 bases separating them. The CDR3 is 12 residues long. The germline V gene has CDR1 SGHVS and CDR2 FNYEAQ. In nucleotides, the CDR3 is TGTGCCAGCAGTTACGACAGCTACGAGCAGTACTTC. Translating it yields CASSYDSYEQYF.